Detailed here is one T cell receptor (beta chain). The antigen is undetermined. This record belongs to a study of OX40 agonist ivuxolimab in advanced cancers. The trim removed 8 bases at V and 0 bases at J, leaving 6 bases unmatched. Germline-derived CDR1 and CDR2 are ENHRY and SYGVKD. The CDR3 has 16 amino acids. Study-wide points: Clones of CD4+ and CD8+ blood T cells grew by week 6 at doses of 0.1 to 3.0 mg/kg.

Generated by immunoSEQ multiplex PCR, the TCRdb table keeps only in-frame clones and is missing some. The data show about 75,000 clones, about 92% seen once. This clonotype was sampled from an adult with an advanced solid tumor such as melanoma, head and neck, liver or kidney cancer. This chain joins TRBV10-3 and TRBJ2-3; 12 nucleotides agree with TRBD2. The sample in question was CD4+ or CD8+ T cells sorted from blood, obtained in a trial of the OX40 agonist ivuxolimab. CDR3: CAISGTSGLSTDTQYF. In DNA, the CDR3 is TGTGCCATCTCTGGGACTAGCGGGTTAAGCACAGATACGCAGTATTTT.